This section outlines one T cell receptor beta chain sequence together with its context. This clonotype has only a few counts. Its antigen remains undetermined. Base quality data are lacking; no much larger clone is found one base away. This record belongs to a study of robustness of blood B and T cell sequencing (dated by TCRdb to about 2018). A note on the overall study: The study was designed to determine how much peripheral blood is required to reliably characterize an individual's TCRbeta and IgG repertoires. As technical replicates, two replicate TCRbeta cDNA libraries were prepared from one shared RNA pool derived from a single 10 ml draw. TCRbeta and IgG repertoires were quantified in each of the ten independently drawn blood samples.

Paper-wide results and their limitations: The TCRbeta rarefaction curves did not fully level off, which suggests under-sequencing or many low-abundance clonotypes. The 1,000 most abundant TCRbeta clonotypes from the pooled draws were found in every single 10 ml sample. Evidence of cross-contamination, likely resulting from batch processing, was observed in one pair of TCRbeta libraries, and the UMI-sequence pairs shared between the two libraries were removed. Combining 3 or 4 tubes (roughly 29-40 ml blood) brought coverage of the top 10,000 TCRbeta clonotypes close to saturation. Of the top 10,000 TCRbeta clonotypes in one technical replicate library, roughly 95% were also found in the other technical replicate library. EDTA tubes required immediate fractionation, limiting use in multi-site collections. Overlap of rare TCRbeta clonotypes did not improve with pooling tubes, implying much larger blood volumes would be needed to capture them.

mRNA, which captures expressed receptors, was used instead of genomic DNA for quantification of TCRbeta repertoires. Leukocytes from the buffy coat were collected into Trizol, and RNA was extracted using the Direct-zol RNA MiniPrep Plus kit with no cell sorting. EDTA blood tubes were spun right away at 4 degrees C to separate plasma, buffy coat and red blood cells. Library preparation was by PCR. The sequencer was an Illumina MiSeq. cDNA was synthesized with SMARTScribe reverse transcriptase and a 5' template-switch oligo that added a universal priming site. Each cDNA molecule was tagged by a 12-nucleotide random unique molecular identifier (UMI) carried on the template-switch oligo. During reverse transcription, chain-specific reverse primers targeted TCRbeta transcripts. Leftover template-switch adapters were removed by uracil DNA glycosylase treatment, and cDNA was purified using a Qiagen MinElute kit. The first PCR ran for roughly 20 cycles with KAPA HiFi HotStart ReadyMix and step-out primers, divided among four 50 microliter reactions. Before any further amplification, the products of the first-round PCR were gel-purified. Illumina Nextera adapters were added in a second approximately 8-cycle PCR, after which libraries were purified and pooled. A 50-nucleotide 5' read captured the UMI barcode for each TCRbeta molecule. From the authors' description of their analysis: Using the MIGEC toolkit, reads were grouped by UMI into consensus reads. PEAR was used to merge forward and reverse consensus reads, producing the final reads. A custom decontamination script removed identical UMI-sequence pairs shared across libraries, treating them as cross-sample contamination. MIGMAP, a wrapper around IgBLAST, was used for V(D)J assignment and CDR3 extraction. TCR clonotypes were defined by identical V gene, J gene and CDR3 amino acid sequence; CDR1 and CDR2 were not sequenced. TCRdb passed the public sequencing reads through fastp at Q25 and MiXCR, retaining productive beta sequences. Entries that share a CDR3 protein sequence are merged under the most common genes and DNA. In this record, the V and J calls reflect TCRdb's handling and not the investigators' own analysis. The sample table records 3,000 to 4,000 distinct CDR3 sequences; about half of these occur just once. The top ten clonotypes cover under 25% of the sample.

The germline ends are 7 bases apart after V is trimmed by 0 bases and J by 6 bases. Looking up the germline V gene (reference sequence) yields CDR1 SGHNT and CDR2 YYREEE. The CDR3 covers 13 residues, taking in both the cysteine and the phenylalanine. Just CDR3 DNA is preserved here, 39 bases in frame from base 1. The specimen was peripheral blood. The clonotype comes from a human donor in good health. The chain uses TRBV5-4 and TRBJ2-1, with the D gene not clear enough to name. The nucleotides are TGTGCCAGCAGCTTGGGACTCACCAATGAGCAGTTCTTC. This encodes CASSLGLTNEQFF.